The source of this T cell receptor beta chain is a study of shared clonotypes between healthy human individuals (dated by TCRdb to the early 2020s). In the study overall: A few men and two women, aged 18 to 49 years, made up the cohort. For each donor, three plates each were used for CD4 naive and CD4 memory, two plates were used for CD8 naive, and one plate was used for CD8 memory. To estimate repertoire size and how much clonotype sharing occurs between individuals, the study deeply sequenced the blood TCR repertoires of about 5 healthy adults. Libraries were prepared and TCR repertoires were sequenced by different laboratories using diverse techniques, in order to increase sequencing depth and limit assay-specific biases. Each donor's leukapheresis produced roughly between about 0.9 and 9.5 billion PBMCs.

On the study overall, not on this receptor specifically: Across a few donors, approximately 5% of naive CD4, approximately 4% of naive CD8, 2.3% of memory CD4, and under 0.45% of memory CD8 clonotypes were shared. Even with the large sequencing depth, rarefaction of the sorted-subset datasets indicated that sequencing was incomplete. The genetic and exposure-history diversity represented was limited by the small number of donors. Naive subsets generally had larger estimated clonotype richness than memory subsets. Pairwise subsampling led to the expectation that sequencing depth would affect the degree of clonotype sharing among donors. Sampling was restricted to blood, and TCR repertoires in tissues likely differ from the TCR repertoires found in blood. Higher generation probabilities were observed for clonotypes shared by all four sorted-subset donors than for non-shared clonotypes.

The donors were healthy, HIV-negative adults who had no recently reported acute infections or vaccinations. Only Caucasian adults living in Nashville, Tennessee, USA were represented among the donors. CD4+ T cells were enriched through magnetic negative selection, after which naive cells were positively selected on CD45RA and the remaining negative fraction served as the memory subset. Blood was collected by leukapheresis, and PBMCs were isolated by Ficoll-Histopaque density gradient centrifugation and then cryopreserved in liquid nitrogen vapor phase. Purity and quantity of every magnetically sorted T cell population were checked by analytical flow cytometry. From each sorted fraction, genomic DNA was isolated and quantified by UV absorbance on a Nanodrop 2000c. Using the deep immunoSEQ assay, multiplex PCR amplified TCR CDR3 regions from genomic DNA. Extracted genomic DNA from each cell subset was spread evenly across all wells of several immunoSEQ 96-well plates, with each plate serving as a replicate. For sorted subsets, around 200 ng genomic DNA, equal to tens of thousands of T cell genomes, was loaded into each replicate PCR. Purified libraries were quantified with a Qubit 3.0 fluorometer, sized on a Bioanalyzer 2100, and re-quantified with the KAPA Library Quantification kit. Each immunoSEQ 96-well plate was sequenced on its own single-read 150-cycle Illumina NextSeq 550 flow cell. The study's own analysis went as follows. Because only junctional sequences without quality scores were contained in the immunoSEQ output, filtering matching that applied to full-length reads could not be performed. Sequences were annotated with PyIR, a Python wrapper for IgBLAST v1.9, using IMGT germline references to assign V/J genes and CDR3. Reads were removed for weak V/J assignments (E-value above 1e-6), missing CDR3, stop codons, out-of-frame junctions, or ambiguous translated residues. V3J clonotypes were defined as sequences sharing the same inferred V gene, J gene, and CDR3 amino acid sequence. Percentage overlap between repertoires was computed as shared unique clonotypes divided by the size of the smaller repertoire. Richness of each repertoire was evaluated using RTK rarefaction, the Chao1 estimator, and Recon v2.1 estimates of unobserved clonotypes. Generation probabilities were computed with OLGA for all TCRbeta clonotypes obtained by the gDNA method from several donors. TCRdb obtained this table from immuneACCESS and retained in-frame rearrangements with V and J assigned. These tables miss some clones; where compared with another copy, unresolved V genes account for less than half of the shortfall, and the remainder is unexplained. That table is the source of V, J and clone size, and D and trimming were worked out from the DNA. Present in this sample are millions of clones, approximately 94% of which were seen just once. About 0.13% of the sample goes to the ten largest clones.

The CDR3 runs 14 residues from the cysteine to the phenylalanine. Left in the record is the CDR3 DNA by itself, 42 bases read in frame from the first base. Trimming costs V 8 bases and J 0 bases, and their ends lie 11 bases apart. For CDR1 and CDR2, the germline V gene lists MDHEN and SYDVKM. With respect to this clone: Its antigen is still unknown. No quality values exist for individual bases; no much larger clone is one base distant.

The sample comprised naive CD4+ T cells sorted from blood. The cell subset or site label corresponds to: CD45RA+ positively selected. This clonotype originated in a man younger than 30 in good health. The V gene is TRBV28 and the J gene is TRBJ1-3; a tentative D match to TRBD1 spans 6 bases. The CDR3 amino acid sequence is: CASGQGISGNTIYF. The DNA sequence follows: TGTGCCAGCGGCCAGGGGATCTCTGGAAACACCATATATTTT. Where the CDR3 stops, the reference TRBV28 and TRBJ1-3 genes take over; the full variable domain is DVKVTQSSRYLVKRTGEKVFLECVQDMDHENMFWYRQDPGLGLRLIYFSYDVKMKEKGDIPEGYSVSREKKERFSLILESASTNQTSMYLCASGQGISGNTIYFGEGSWLTVV.